These T cell receptor beta chains were read from a single sample in a study of metastatic and nonmetastatic thyroid tumors. TCRdb ran MiXCR on the PCR reads. This sample has about 7,600 clones; 25% to 30% occur once, and the top ten carry under 20%. The sequenced sample was adjacent normal tissue. The receptors stem from a female donor with papillary thyroid cancer or a benign thyroid nodule (not recorded which). Some clones in this sample may be carry-over from other donors' samples. CDR3s include the opening cysteine and the closing phenylalanine or tryptophan. A D gene is named only where the DNA matches it firmly. For some rows the clone size is stated as once, few or many, or as a class when expanded; others skip it.

j_call	d_call	v_call	clone_size	cdr3_aa	cdr3_nt
TRBJ2-3	TRBD2	TRBV10-1	NA	CASSAGASGRQDTQYF	TGCGCCAGCAGTGCGGGAGCTAGCGGGAGACAGGATACGCAGTATTTT
TRBJ2-7	NA	TRBV28	NA	CASSRFYEQYF	TGTGCCAGCAGTCGCTTCTACGAGCAGTACTTC
TRBJ2-7	NA	TRBV2	few	CASGGSRERSYEQYF	TGTGCCAGTGGGGGGAGCCGGGAGAGGTCCTACGAGCAGTACTTC
TRBJ2-1	NA	TRBV12-3/TRBV12-4	NA	CASIYKGNEQFF	TGTGCCAGCATCTATAAGGGCAATGAGCAGTTCTTC
TRBJ1-6	NA	TRBV6-1	medium-sized	CASKGGGDGSPLHF	TGTGCCAGCAAAGGTGGGGGTGATGGGTCACCCCTCCACTTT
TRBJ1-1	NA	TRBV7-9	NA	CASSLLDGRNTEAFF	TGTGCCAGCAGCTTACTCGACGGTCGGAACACTGAAGCTTTCTTT
TRBJ2-1	TRBD2	TRBV29-1	NA	CSVPGLASHNEQFF	TGCAGCGTTCCTGGACTAGCTTCCCACAATGAGCAGTTCTTC
TRBJ2-5	NA	TRBV27	few	CASSFRLGETQYF	TGTGCCAGCAGTTTCAGGCTTGGAGAGACCCAGTACTTC
TRBJ2-7	TRBD1	TRBV10-2	NA	CATTGGSTYSTYEQYF	TGCGCCACAACAGGGGGTAGTACTTATTCAACCTACGAGCAGTACTTC
TRBJ1-2	NA	TRBV30	NA	CAWRLGRGYGYTF	TGTGCATGGCGTCTCGGGCGTGGCTATGGTTACACCTTC
TRBJ2-2	NA	TRBV12-3/TRBV12-4	medium-sized	CASSLSRLSGTGELFF	TGTGCCAGCAGTTTGAGTAGATTATCGGGCACCGGGGAGCTGTTTTTT
TRBJ2-7	TRBD2	TRBV20-1	NA	CSARDSQRGIYEQYF	TGCAGTGCTAGAGATTCCCAGCGGGGGATCTACGAGCAGTACTTC
TRBJ1-1	NA	TRBV28	NA	CASTPRAGVTEAFF	TGTGCCAGCACCCCCCGGGCAGGGGTAACTGAAGCTTTCTTT
TRBJ1-3	NA	TRBV20-1	medium-sized	CSASRRGQGNTIYF	TGCAGTGCTAGTCGCCGGGGACAAGGAAACACCATATATTTT
TRBJ2-5	TRBD1	TRBV7-8	many	CASSLAGQGAETQYF	TGTGCCAGCAGCTTAGCCGGGCAGGGGGCTGAGACCCAGTACTTC
TRBJ2-2	NA	TRBV30	many	CAWKVRTFSSTGELFF	TGTGCCTGGAAGGTACGGACTTTTTCATCGACCGGGGAGCTGTTTTTT
TRBJ2-1	NA	TRBV30	many	CAWSSSINEQFF	TGTGCCTGGAGTTCTTCAATTAATGAGCAGTTCTTC
TRBJ2-7	TRBD1	TRBV6-1	large	CASSEDRMYEQYF	TGTGCCAGCAGTGAGGACAGGATGTACGAGCAGTACTTC
TRBJ1-5	NA	TRBV20-1	NA	CSARDWGARSNQPQHF	TGCAGTGCTAGAGATTGGGGGGCGAGAAGCAATCAGCCCCAGCATTTT
TRBJ2-3	TRBD2	TRBV24-1	NA	CATSGSGSEYF	TGTGCCACCAGTGGGAGCGGGAGCGAGTATTTT
TRBJ2-7	TRBD1	TRBV10-1	NA	CASRDTGTAYEQYF	TGCGCCAGCAGAGATACCGGGACAGCATACGAGCAGTACTTC
TRBJ1-5	NA	TRBV27	NA	CASSQDFGRGGQPQHF	TGTGCCAGCAGCCAAGATTTTGGCAGGGGAGGCCAGCCCCAGCATTTT
TRBJ2-2	NA	TRBV6-1	few	CASSDRINTGELFF	TGTGCCAGCAGTGATAGGATCAATACCGGGGAGCTGTTTTTT
TRBJ2-1	NA	TRBV6-1	large	CASGGTEGGDEQFF	TGTGCCAGCGGTGGGACCGAGGGGGGGGATGAGCAGTTCTTC
TRBJ2-1	NA	TRBV19	NA	CASSTLFGSTDNEQFF	TGTGCCAGTAGTACCCTTTTCGGGAGTACGGACAATGAGCAGTTCTTC
TRBJ2-7	NA	TRBV27	NA	CASSPLAERNTGTVEYF	TGTGCCAGCAGTCCGCTAGCGGAGAGGAACACCGGGACAGTGGAGTACTTC
TRBJ1-3	TRBD1	TRBV12-5	NA	CASGVIGTDLPSLNHRSGNTIYF	TGTGCTAGTGGTGTCATCGGGACAGACCTACCCAGCCTCAATCATCGCTCTGGAAACACCATATATTTT
TRBJ2-5	NA	TRBV6-1	few	CASTTTGTARQETQYF	TGTGCCAGCACTACCACCGGGACCGCACGCCAAGAGACCCAGTACTTC
TRBJ2-3	NA	TRBV12-3/TRBV12-4	few	CASSFIGGCSHLSDTQYF	TGTGCCAGCAGTTTTATCGGTGGATGCAGTCATTTATCAGATACGCAGTATTTT
TRBJ2-3	NA	TRBV6-1	NA	CASSMCGTSTDTQYF	TGTGCCAGCAGCATGTGTGGTACTAGCACAGATACGCAGTATTTT
TRBJ1-6	NA	TRBV6-1	few	CASRAGAASYNSPLHF	TGCGCCAGCAGGGCCGGGGCGGCGTCCTATAATTCACCCCTCCACTTT
TRBJ2-7	TRBD1	TRBV7-3	medium-sized	CASSPGQGADEQYF	TGTGCCAGCAGCCCCGGACAGGGGGCGGACGAGCAGTACTTC
TRBJ2-5	NA	TRBV20-1	many	CSANRDSLETQYF	TGCAGTGCCAATCGGGACTCACTAGAGACCCAGTACTTC
TRBJ2-5	NA	TRBV5-1	many	CASSSSTSSETQYF	TGCGCCAGCAGCTCCTCTACTAGCAGCGAGACCCAGTACTTC
TRBJ2-5	NA	TRBV20-1	many	CSAPRLGVSETQYF	TGCAGTGCTCCCCGACTCGGGGTGTCGGAGACCCAGTACTTC
TRBJ1-5	NA	TRBV28	NA	CASMAGFQPQHF	TGTGCCAGCATGGCAGGGTTTCAGCCCCAGCATTTT
TRBJ2-3	TRBD2	TRBV11-3	NA	CASSASGTITDTQYF	TGTGCCAGCAGCGCATCCGGGACTATCACAGATACGCAGTATTTT
TRBJ1-4	NA	TRBV10-1	NA	CASGESLGGTEKLFF	TGCGCCAGCGGTGAGTCGCTGGGGGGGACGGAAAAACTGTTTTTT
TRBJ1-5	NA	TRBV5-1	many	CASSFQGNQPQHF	TGCGCCAGCAGCTTTCAAGGGAATCAGCCCCAGCATTTT
TRBJ2-7	TRBD2	TRBV6-1	NA	CASSLTSGYEQYF	TGTGCCAGCAGTCTGACTAGCGGCTACGAGCAGTACTTC
TRBJ1-1	NA	TRBV6-1	NA	CASSPALNTEAFF	TGTGCCAGCAGTCCAGCCCTAAACACTGAAGCTTTCTTT
TRBJ2-5	NA	TRBV6-1	few	CASSHRRDGETQYF	TGTGCCAGCAGTCATCGCAGGGATGGAGAGACCCAGTACTTC
TRBJ2-2	TRBD2	TRBV15	NA	CATSSPGGVSSGTGELFF	TGTGCCACCAGCAGCCCGGGAGGTGTCTCCTCGGGGACCGGGGAGCTGTTTTTT
TRBJ1-2	NA	TRBV12-3/TRBV12-4	medium-sized	CASSLTGDYGYTF	TGTGCCAGCAGTTTGACAGGCGACTATGGCTACACCTTC
TRBJ2-1	TRBD1	TRBV7-3	once	CASGRDRGSDEQLF	TGCGCCAGCGGCCGAGACAGGGGGTCAGATGAGCAGCTCTTC
TRBJ2-1	TRBD1	TRBV6-1	NA	CASRGTGPLGGNEQFF	TGTGCCAGCAGAGGGACAGGCCCGCTGGGAGGCAATGAGCAGTTCTTC
TRBJ2-1	NA	TRBV6-2/TRBV6-3	medium-sized	CASSQKFGGGAGDEQFF	TGTGCCAGCAGCCAAAAGTTCGGAGGGGGCGCGGGAGATGAGCAGTTCTTC
TRBJ2-6	NA	TRBV4-1	once	CASSQVGVSGANVLTF	TGCGCCAGCAGCCAAGTAGGTGTCTCTGGGGCCAACGTCCTGACTTTC
TRBJ1-2	NA	TRBV5-1	NA	CASSLARRDYGYTF	TGTGCCAGCAGCCTTGCTCGCCGGGACTATGGCTACACCTTC
TRBJ1-1	NA	TRBV5-1	many	CASSLGGTMNTEAFF	TGCGCCAGCAGCTTGGGGGGAACTATGAACACTGAAGCTTTCTTT
TRBJ2-5	NA	TRBV29-1	NA	CSVQGIDSETHYF	TGCAGCGTACAAGGTATCGACTCAGAGACTCATTACTTC
TRBJ1-5	NA	TRBV12-3/TRBV12-4	NA	CASSLCQGGQPQHF	TGTGCCAGCAGTTTATGCCAGGGTGGTCAGCCCCAGCATTTT
TRBJ2-5	TRBD2	TRBV6-2/TRBV6-3	NA	CPSSFGRDPESQYF	TGTCCCAGCAGTTTCGGGAGGGACCCAGAGTCCCAGTACTTC
TRBJ2-7	NA	TRBV12-3/TRBV12-4	few	CASSFGPREQYF	TGTGCCAGCAGTTTTGGGCCCCGAGAGCAGTACTTC
TRBJ1-6	TRBD1	TRBV12-3/TRBV12-4	medium-sized	CASTPGTGDSYNSPLHF	TGTGCCAGCACCCCTGGAACAGGGGACTCCTATAATTCACCCCTCCACTTT
TRBJ2-2	NA	TRBV30	NA	CAWRAPLGGELFF	TGTGCCTGGAGGGCCCCCCTGGGCGGGGAGCTGTTTTTT
TRBJ1-6	NA	TRBV30	many	CAWSPGQPWNSPLHF	TGTGCCTGGAGTCCCGGACAGCCCTGGAATTCACCCCTCCACTTT